This TCR beta chain was sequenced in a study of CD8 T cells in ankylosing spondylitis. CDR1 MDHEN and CDR2 SYDVKM come from the germline V gene. The ends lost 6 bases at V and 3 bases at J; junction bases unmatched: 2. The CDR3 covers 13 residues. TCRdb used MiXCR to reprocess the 5' RACE reads, holding one entry per CDR3 protein. The data show 150,000 to 200,000 distinct CDR3 sequences, with about an eighth seen just once and 8% to 13% held by the top ten. This clonotype was seen many times. The clonotype was recovered from a female donor with ankylosing spondylitis or in good health (not recorded which). The source material was blood, either unsorted or a sorted T cell fraction (not recorded which). The rearrangement uses TRBV28 and TRBJ2-3; 8 nucleotides match TRBD2. CDR3: CASSSGGTDTQYF. The CDR3 nucleotides read TGTGCCAGCAGCTCGGGGGGGACAGATACGCAGTATTTT.